Shown below are 23 T cell receptor beta chains from a single sample sequenced in a study of shared clonotypes between healthy human individuals (TCRdb year 2020). Library generation was performed with the immunoSEQ multiplex PCR assay. The immuneACCESS repertoire file appears here via TCRdb, limited to in-frame rearrangements. These files lack a portion of the clones; in checked studies, under half of the deficit traces to unresolved V genes, and the cause of the others is not known. The sample table records hundreds of thousands of clones; around 74% of these occur just once. The ten largest clonotypes hold more than 1.5% of the sample. Material: memory CD4+ T cells sorted from blood. The cell subset or site label for this specimen denotes: CD45RA-negative fraction. The receptor set was obtained from a young woman in good health.

Only a few counts were recorded for this clone. The genes are TRBV9 and TRBJ1-4; D is ambiguous. Germline CDR1 SGDLS, CDR2 YYNGEE. The CDR3 runs to 17 residues. Deletions cut 0 bases from V and 0 bases from J, with 12 bases between. The CDR3 nucleotides read TGTGCCAGCAGCGTAGCTATCAGTGTCGCAACTAATGAAAAACTGTTTTTT. This gives the protein CASSVAISVATNEKLFF.

This chain connects TRBV10-3 to TRBJ2-7, with 7 bases aligning to TRBD2. CDR1 and CDR2 from the germline V gene are ENHRY and SYGVKD. Unmatched junction bases numbered 10, after V lost 8 bases and J lost 3 bases. CDR3 length equals 14 residues. The CDR3 DNA is TGTGCCATCGCTTCCATCAGCGGGAACTACGAGCAGTACTTC. This sequence encodes CAIASISGNYEQYF.

The V and J genes are TRBV11-2 and TRBJ2-3; D possibly matches TRBD1 or TRBD2 (5 bases each). CDR1 is SGHAT, CDR2 FQNNGV, per germline. This CDR3 contains 13 residues. The V end lost 5 bases, the J end lost 4 bases, and 10 bases lay between the germline ends. The CDR3 loop is CASSGQGPDTQYF. CDR3 coding DNA: TGTGCCAGCAGCGGGCAGGGACCAGATACGCAGTATTTT. Full variable domain (outside the CDR3, taken from reference TRBV11-2 and TRBJ2-3): EAGVAQSPRYKIIEKRQSVAFWCNPISGHATLYWYQQILGQGPKLLIQFQNNGVVDDSQLPKDRFSAERLKGVDSTLKIQPAKLEDSAVYLCASSGQGPDTQYFGPGTRLTVL.

The gene calls are TRBV14 and TRBJ2-2; D call uncertain. The germline V and J ends were trimmed by 1 base and 6 bases, with 12 bases remaining between them. The length of the CDR3 is 15 residues. The germline gives CDR1 SGHDN, CDR2 FVKESK. CDR3 DNA: TGTGCCAGCAGCCAAGTATACGGAGTTGCCGGGGAGCTGTTTTTT. Amino acids: CASSQVYGVAGELFF.

This chain connects TRBV9 to TRBJ2-1, with 9 bases fitting TRBD2. Germline CDR1 reads SGDLS; CDR2 reads YYNGEE. Losses at the gene ends were 4 bases for V and 10 bases for J; bases not matched to a gene: 3. The CDR3 extends over 12 amino acids. DNA for the CDR3: TGTGCCAGCAGCCTAGGACTAGCGGAGCAGTTCTTC. Its protein product is CASSLGLAEQFF. Looking up the rest from reference TRBV9 and TRBJ2-1 gives the full variable domain: DSGVTQTPKHLITATGQRVTLRCSPRSGDLSVYWYQQSLDQGLQFLIQYYNGEERAKGNILERFSAQQFPDLHSELNLSSLELGDSALYFCASSLGLAEQFFGPGTRLTVL.

V and J are TRBV30 and TRBJ2-1, with D possibly being TRBD2 (5 bases). Germline V gene data show CDR1 as GTSNPN and CDR2 as SVGIG (reference sequence). V lost 1 base, J lost 15 bases, and 13 bases lay in between. This CDR3 spans 11 amino acids. The CDR3 coding sequence is TGTGCCTGGAGTGCCCCTAGCATTCCGTTCTTC. It encodes CAWSAPSIPFF.

J is TRBJ2-7 and V is TRBV6-5; tentative D call: TRBD2 (5 bases). The CDR3 length is 14 residues. Germline CDR1 is MNHEY and CDR2 is SVGAGI. V dropped 6 bases and J dropped 3 bases, with 15 bases sitting between them. The CDR3 protein is CASRRTLNGYEQYF. The DNA for the CDR3 is TGTGCCAGCAGACGGACTCTAAATGGCTACGAGCAGTACTTC.

This chain links TRBV7-2 with TRBJ2-2; 9 bases match TRBD1. With 3 bases clipped from V and 5 bases from J, the junction kept 7 bases outside the gene matches. Germline values: CDR1 SGHTA, CDR2 FQGNSA. The CDR3 is 16 residues long. The CDR3 nucleotides are TGTGCCAGCAGCTTCAGACAGGGGGTAAAGACCGGGGAGCTGTTTTTT. It specifies CASSFRQGVKTGELFF.

The sample holds a few counts of this clone. The sample carries other DNA sequences with the same CDR3. V gene TRBV4-1 combines with J gene TRBJ1-4; no clear D. The CDR3 contains 15 residues. Germline V gene lookup returns CDR1 MGHRA and CDR2 YSYEKL. V was pared by 1 base and J by 2 bases, with 8 bases between. CDR3 amino acids: CASSQGRGTNEKLFF. The CDR3 bases are TGCGCCAGCAGCCAAGGCAGAGGTACTAATGAAAAACTGTTTTTT.

This chain links TRBV7-9 with TRBJ1-5; D is ambiguous. V was cut by 5 bases and J by 3 bases, with 11 bases left in between. Germline V CDR1 and CDR2: SEHNR, FQNEAQ (reference sequence). This CDR3 is built from 14 residues. CDR3 nucleotide sequence: TGTGCCAGCAGCCCAGACGGCACCAATCAGCCCCAGCATTTT. Translation: CASSPDGTNQPQHF.

CDR3 in amino acids: CASSPQGVNSPLHF. CDR3 coding DNA: TGTGCCAGCTCACCACAGGGGGTTAATTCACCCCTCCACTTT. The chain carries TRBV18 and TRBJ1-6, with D tentatively TRBD1 (6 bases). The V gene's germline CDR1 is KGHSH and CDR2 LQKENI. The V end lost 1 base, the J end lost 6 bases, and 7 bases lay between the germline ends. The CDR3 sequence is 14 residues long.

The chain carries TRBV9 and TRBJ1-2; D might be TRBD1 (6 bases). Trimming shortened V by 1 base and J by 2 bases, and 15 bases separated the two germline ends. Looked up from germline, CDR1 is SGDLS and CDR2 is YYNGEE. The CDR3 has 16 residues. The CDR3 sequence: CASSVTMAGANYGYTF. CDR3 coding DNA: TGTGCCAGCAGCGTAACAATGGCAGGGGCGAACTATGGCTACACCTTC.

This rearrangement joins TRBV28 to TRBJ2-5; D not resolved. Germline lookup yields CDR1 MDHEN and CDR2 SYDVKM. V shed 6 bases and J shed 1 base, with 6 bases lying between them. The CDR3 has 12 residues. The CDR3 is CASRKVQETQYF. As DNA, the CDR3 is TGTGCCAGCAGGAAGGTCCAAGAGACCCAGTACTTC. Together with reference TRBV28 and TRBJ2-5, the CDR3 gives the full variable domain: DVKVTQSSRYLVKRTGEKVFLECVQDMDHENMFWYRQDPGLGLRLIYFSYDVKMKEKGDIPEGYSVSREKKERFSLILESASTNQTSMYLCASRKVQETQYFGPGTRLLVL.

V is TRBV27 and J is TRBJ2-7; 11 bases match TRBD2. Per germline, CDR1 MNHEY and CDR2 SMNVEV (reference sequence). The J segment lost 6 bases and the V segment lost 4 bases, leaving 8 bases of the junction unmatched. The CDR3 has 15 amino acids. CDR3 region: CASSSLAGGRSEQYF. In nucleotides, the CDR3 is TGTGCCAGCAGTTCCTTAGCGGGAGGGCGTAGCGAGCAGTACTTC.

The genes are TRBV6-5 and TRBJ2-2, with no clear D. Trimming removed 5 bases at V and 7 bases at J, with 8 bases between. Germline lookup yields CDR1 MNHEY and CDR2 SVGAGI. CDR3 size: 12 residues. The CDR3, as DNA: TGTGCCAGCAGTCAAGTGGGCGGGGAGCTGTTTTTT. It is translated as CASSQVGGELFF.

This chain links TRBV6-1 with TRBJ2-7; D is ambiguous. This CDR3 has 12 amino acids. Trimming pared 6 bases from V and 4 bases from J, leaving 10 bases between. CDR1 MNHNS and CDR2 SASEGT come from the germline V gene. CDR3 DNA sequence: TGTGCCAGCAGCCGAGACGAATACGAGCAGTACTTC. Its translation: CASSRDEYEQYF.

V usage is TRBV11-2 and J usage is TRBJ2-2, with 8 positions matching TRBD2. CDR1 and CDR2 (germline): SGHAT, FQNNGV. After removal of 8 bases from V and 5 bases from J, the junction contained 19 bases not matched to a gene. The CDR3 length is 18 residues. The CDR3: CASHLRARGGRMTGELFF. In DNA form, the CDR3 reads TGTGCCAGCCACTTAAGGGCTAGAGGCGGGAGGATGACCGGGGAGCTGTTTTTT.

Regarding this clone: This sample includes further DNA sequences coding for the same CDR3. Here the CDR3 reads CASRPGTAGNTIYF. The CDR3 DNA reads TGCGCCAGCAGGCCCGGGACAGCCGGAAACACCATATATTTT. The rearrangement joins TRBV5-1 to TRBJ1-3; TRBD1 matches at 7 bases. CDR1 is SGHRS and CDR2 is YFSETQ in the germline V gene. The CDR3 has 14 amino acids. V shed 5 bases and J 4 bases; nucleotides not matched to a gene: 6.

The rearrangement uses TRBV11-2 and TRBJ1-4; D is uncertain. CDR3 length equals 15 residues. V was clipped by 2 bases and J by 0 bases, with 7 bases between them. Germline V gene lookup returns CDR1 SGHAT and CDR2 FQNNGV. CDR3 amino acids: CASSLNLATNEKLFF. In DNA form, the CDR3 reads TGTGCCAGCAGCTTAAATCTTGCAACTAATGAAAAACTGTTTTTT.

The chain carries TRBV27 and TRBJ2-7; TRBD2 aligns across 7 bases. Trimming took 5 bases from V and 4 from J; bases not matched to a gene: 11. The CDR3 extends over 15 amino acids. Germline CDR1 and CDR2: MNHEY and SMNVEV (reference sequence). CDR3: CASSLQPGGSYEQYF. CDR3 nucleotides: TGTGCCAGCAGTCTCCAGCCGGGAGGTTCGTACGAGCAGTACTTC.

V is TRBV5-1 and J is TRBJ2-5; the match to TRBD2 covers 11 bases. The junction had 1 base not matched to a gene; V was cut back by 3 bases and J by 0 bases. CDR1 is SGHRS, CDR2 YFSETQ, per germline. The CDR3 extends over 15 amino acids. The DNA for the CDR3 is TGCGCCAGCAGCTGGGGACTAGCGGACCAAGAGACCCAGTACTTC. Residues: CASSWGLADQETQYF.

CDR3 amino acids: CASSRGGLAFEQFF. CDR3 coding DNA: TGTGCCAGCAGCAGGGGGGGACTAGCTTTCGAGCAGTTCTTC. The V call is TRBV21-1, the J call TRBJ2-1; the table's D call TRBD2 went unverified against the DNA. TRBV21-1 is a documented pseudogene. There are 14 residues in the CDR3.

This sequence joins TRBV5-1 and TRBJ2-2; 9 positions agree with TRBD2. The CDR3 has 14 amino acids. Losses at the gene ends were 8 bases for V and 4 bases for J; bases not matched to a gene: 6. Germline-derived CDR1 and CDR2 are SGHRS and YFSETQ. The CDR3 bases are TGCGCCAGTCGACTACTAGCGGGCACCGGGGAGCTGTTTTTT. Protein: CASRLLAGTGELFF. The variable domain in full, with the rest retrieved from reference TRBV5-1 and TRBJ2-2, is KAGVTQTPRYLIKTRGQQVTLSCSPISGHRSVSWYQQTPGQGLQFLFEYFSETQRNKGNFPGRFSGRQFSNSRSEMNVSTLELGDSALYLCASRLLAGTGELFFGEGSRLTVL.